The TCR beta chain under discussion was sequenced for a study of OX40 agonist ivuxolimab in advanced cancers. Germline CDR1 and CDR2: KGHSH and LQKENI. This CDR3 has 13 amino acids. V was shortened by 2 bases and J by 0 bases, with 3 bases between the two germline ends. TCRdb's copy holds only in-frame clones and misses some; the assay was immunoSEQ multiplex PCR. The table shows roughly 80,000 clones, with around four fifths occurring only once. Specimen: CD4+ or CD8+ T cells sorted from blood, collected in a trial of the OX40 agonist ivuxolimab. The J gene is TRBJ2-3, the V gene TRBV18; no reliable D call. This TCR came from an adult with an advanced solid tumor such as melanoma, head and neck, liver or kidney cancer. The CDR3 spells CASSPASTDTQYF. The CDR3 bases are TGTGCCAGCTCACCAGCGAGCACAGATACGCAGTATTTT.